Following are 3 T cell receptor beta chains from one sample sequenced in a study of CD4+ T cells in melanoma. Clones were read by immunoSEQ multiplex PCR, and TCRdb kept only the in-frame ones, dropping some. This table holds about 140,000 clones, about nine tenths found once. The receptor source for this set is a human donor with melanoma.

J is TRBJ1-3 and V is TRBV18; 9 bases match TRBD1. CDR3 size: 18 residues. With V trimmed by 1 base and J by 0 bases, 7 bases remained unmatched. Germline CDR1 reads KGHSH; CDR2 reads LQKENI. The CDR3 DNA is TGTGCCAGCTCACCACGGGACAGGGACCTAAGCTCTGGAAACACCATATATTTT. It translates to CASSPRDRDLSSGNTIYF.

The V gene is TRBV2, the J gene TRBJ1-2; D unclear. The ends were cut back, 6 bases at V and 8 bases at J, with 16 bases in the middle. Germline CDR1 is SNHLY and CDR2 is FYNNEI. The CDR3 is 13 residues long. This chain's CDR3 is CASRLSVVGGYTF. The CDR3, as DNA: TGTGCCAGCAGACTGTCAGTGGTCGGGGGCTACACCTTC.

J is TRBJ2-1 and V is TRBV18; D is unclear. The CDR3 has 11 residues. V dropped 4 bases and J dropped 7 bases, with 5 bases sitting between them. CDR1 and CDR2 from the germline V gene are KGHSH and LQKENI. The DNA of the CDR3 is TGTGCCAGCTCACTCGAAAATGAGCAGTTCTTC. This translates into CASSLENEQFF.